This TCR beta chain is from a study of T cell responses to AZD1222 COVID-19 vaccine. General study results and limits: Recipients of two AZD1222 doses showed rising Spike-specific TCR breadth and depth. Sampled repertoires all dated from after the peak T cell response. Seropositive at baseline were only a handful of AZD1222 recipients. The reported proportion of spike-specific TCRs targeting unmutated variant regions was nearly half.

The germline gives CDR1 WNHNN, CDR2 SYGVQD (reference sequence). This CDR3 spans 13 amino acids. V shed 4 bases and J shed 5 bases, with 11 bases lying between them. The table lists this clone with a count of one. Its antigen is not known. The table came from immunoSEQ multiplex PCR; TCRdb's copy has only in-frame clones and leaves some out. This sample has 180,000 or so clones, with 70% to 90% found just once. The V call is TRBV10-1, the J call TRBJ2-5; maybe TRBD1 (5 bases). This clonotype was obtained from an adult in good health. Sequencing used peripheral blood, obtained on day 0 of AZD1222 vaccination. The CDR3 sequence: CASSVGVCETQYF. CDR3 coding DNA: TGCGCCAGCAGTGTAGGGGTTTGCGAGACCCAGTACTTC.